The text below deals with one T cell receptor (beta chain). Its target is not known. This may be a read error: a much more frequent sequence differs by one nucleotide. Patients who underwent sequencing had shown CD8+CD57+ cell expansion by flow cytometry. The data derive from a study of CD8+CD57+ T cells in acquired aplastic anemia. Genomic DNA templated the TCR beta VDJ and CDR3 profiling. One entry per CDR3 protein results from TCRdb running MiXCR on the reads. The table includes about half a million distinct CDR3 sequences, 25% to 40% detected once. Findings and limits, study-wide: The study identified under 30 CD8+ CDR3 sequences shared by patients and controls.

Source material: sorted CD4+, CD8+, or CD8+CD57+ T cells (not recorded which) from PBMCs. This clonotype was obtained from a human donor with aplastic anemia.

The CDR3 here is CASSLERGRINEQLF. The CDR3 nucleotides read TGTGCCAGCAGCTTAGAGCGGGGGAGGATCAATGAGCAGCTCTTC. The J gene is TRBJ2-1, the V gene TRBV11-2; 7 bases map to TRBD2. CDR1 is SGHAT, CDR2 FQNNGV, per germline. This CDR3 comprises 15 residues.